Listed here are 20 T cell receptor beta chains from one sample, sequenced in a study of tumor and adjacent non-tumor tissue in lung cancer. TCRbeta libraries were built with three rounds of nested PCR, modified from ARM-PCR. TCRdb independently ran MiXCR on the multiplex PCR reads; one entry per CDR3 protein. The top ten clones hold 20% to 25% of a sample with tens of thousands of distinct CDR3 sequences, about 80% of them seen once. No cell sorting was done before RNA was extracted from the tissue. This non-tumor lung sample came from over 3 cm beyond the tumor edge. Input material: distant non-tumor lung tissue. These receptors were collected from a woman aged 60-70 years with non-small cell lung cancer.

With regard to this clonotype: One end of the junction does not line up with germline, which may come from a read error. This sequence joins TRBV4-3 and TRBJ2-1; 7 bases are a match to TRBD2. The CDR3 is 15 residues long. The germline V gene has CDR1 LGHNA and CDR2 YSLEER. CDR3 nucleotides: TGCGCCAGCAGCCAAGATTCACGGGGGGACGATGAGCATTTCTTC. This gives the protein CASSQDSRGDDEHFF.

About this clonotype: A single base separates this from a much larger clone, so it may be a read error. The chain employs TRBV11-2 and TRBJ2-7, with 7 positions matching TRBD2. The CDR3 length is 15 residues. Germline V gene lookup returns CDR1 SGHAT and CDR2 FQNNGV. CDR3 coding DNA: TGTGCCATCAGCTTAGTGGGGGGGAGTGAGTACGAGCAGTACTTC. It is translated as CAISLVGGSEYEQYF.

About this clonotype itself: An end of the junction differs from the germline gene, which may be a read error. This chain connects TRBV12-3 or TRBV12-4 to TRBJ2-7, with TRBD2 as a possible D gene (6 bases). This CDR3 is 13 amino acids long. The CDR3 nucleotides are TGTGCCAACAGTTTAAGCTTGGGGACGGGGGAATACTTC. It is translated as CANSLSLGTGEYF.

The DNA for the CDR3 is TGTGCCAGCAGCCGCTCCGGTGAGTCCTACGAGCAGTACTTC. Protein sequence: CASSRSGESYEQYF. The chain couples TRBV6-2 or TRBV6-3 to TRBJ2-7; D gene unclear. V shed 6 bases and J shed 1 base, with 13 bases lying between them. CDR3 size: 14 residues. The germline V gene has CDR1 MNHEY and CDR2 SVGEGT.

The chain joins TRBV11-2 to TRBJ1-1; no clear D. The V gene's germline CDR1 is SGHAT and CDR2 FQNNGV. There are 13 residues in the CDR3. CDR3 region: CVSSLDGYAEAFF. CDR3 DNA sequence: TGTGTGAGCAGCCTAGACGGGTACGCTGAAGCTTTCTTT.

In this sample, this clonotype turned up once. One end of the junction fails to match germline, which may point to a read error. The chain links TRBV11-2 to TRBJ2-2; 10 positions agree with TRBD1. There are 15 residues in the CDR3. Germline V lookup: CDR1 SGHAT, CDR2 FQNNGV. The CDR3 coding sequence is TGTGCCAGCAGCTTACGACAGGGGGCGAGCGGGAAGCTCTTTTTT. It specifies CASSLRQGASGKLFF.

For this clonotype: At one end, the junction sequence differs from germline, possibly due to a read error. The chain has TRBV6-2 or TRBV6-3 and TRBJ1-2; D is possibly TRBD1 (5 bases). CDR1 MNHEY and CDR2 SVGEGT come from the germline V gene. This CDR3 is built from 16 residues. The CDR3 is CASNYSRDPHDYGYTF. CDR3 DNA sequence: TGTGCCAGCAATTACTCGAGGGACCCACACGACTATGGCTACACCTTC.

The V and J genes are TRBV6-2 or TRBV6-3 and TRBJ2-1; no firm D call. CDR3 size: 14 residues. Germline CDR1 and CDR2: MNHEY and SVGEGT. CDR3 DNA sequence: TGTGCAAGGAGCCGCCATAGCTCCTACAATGAGCAGTTCTTC. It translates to CARSRHSSYNEQFF.

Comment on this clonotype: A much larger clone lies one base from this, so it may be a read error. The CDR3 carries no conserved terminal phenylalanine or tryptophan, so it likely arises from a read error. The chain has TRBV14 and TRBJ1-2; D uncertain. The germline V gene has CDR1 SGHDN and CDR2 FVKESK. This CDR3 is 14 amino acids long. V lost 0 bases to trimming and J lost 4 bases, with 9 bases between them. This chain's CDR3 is CASSQEDLGYGYTI. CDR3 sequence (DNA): TGTGCCAGCAGCCAAGAAGACCTGGGCTATGGCTACACCATC.

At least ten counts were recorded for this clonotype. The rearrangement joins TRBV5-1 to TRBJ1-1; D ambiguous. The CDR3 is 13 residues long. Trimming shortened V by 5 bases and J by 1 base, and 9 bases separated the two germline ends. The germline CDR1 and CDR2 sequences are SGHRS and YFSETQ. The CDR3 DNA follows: TGCGCCAGCAGGACACAACGGAACACTGAAGCTTTCTTT. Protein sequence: CASRTQRNTEAFF.

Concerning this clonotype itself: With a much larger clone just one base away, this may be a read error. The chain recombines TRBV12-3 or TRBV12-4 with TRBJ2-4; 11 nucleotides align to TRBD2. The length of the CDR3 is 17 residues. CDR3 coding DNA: TGTGTCAGCAGTTTGGGAGGACTAGCGGGCGGGGGAAACATTCAGTACTTC. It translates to CVSSLGGLAGGGNIQYF.

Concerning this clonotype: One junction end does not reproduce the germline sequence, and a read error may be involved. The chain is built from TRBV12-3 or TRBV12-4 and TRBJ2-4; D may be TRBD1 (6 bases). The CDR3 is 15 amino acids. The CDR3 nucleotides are TGTGTCAGCAGTGCAACAGGGAGTGGCGAAAACATTCAGTACTTC. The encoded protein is CVSSATGSGENIQYF.

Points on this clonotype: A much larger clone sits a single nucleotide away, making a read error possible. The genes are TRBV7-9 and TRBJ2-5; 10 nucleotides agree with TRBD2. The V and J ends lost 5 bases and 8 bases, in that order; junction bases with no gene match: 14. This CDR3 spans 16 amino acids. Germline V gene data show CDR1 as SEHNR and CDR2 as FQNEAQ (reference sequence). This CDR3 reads CASSQQSGGAGDTQYF. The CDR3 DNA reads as TGTGCCAGCAGCCAGCAGAGCGGGGGGGCAGGAGATACCCAGTACTTC. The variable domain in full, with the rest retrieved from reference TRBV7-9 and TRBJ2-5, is DTGVSQNPRHKITKRGQNVTFRCDPISEHNRLYWYRQTLGQGPEFLTYFQNEAQLEKSRLLSDRFSAERPKGSFSTLEIQRTEQGDSAMYLCASSQQSGGAGDTQYFGPGTRLLVL.

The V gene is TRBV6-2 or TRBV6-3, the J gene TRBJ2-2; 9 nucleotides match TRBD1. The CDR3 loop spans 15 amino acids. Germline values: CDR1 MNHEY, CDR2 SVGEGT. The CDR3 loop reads CVSRGDRDGYGELFF. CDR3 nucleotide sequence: TGTGTCAGTAGGGGGGACAGGGACGGTTACGGGGAGCTGTTTTTT.

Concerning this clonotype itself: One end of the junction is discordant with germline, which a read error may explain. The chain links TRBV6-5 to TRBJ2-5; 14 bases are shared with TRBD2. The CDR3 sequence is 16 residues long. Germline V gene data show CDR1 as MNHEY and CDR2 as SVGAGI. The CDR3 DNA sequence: TGTGCCAGCAGGGGCACCCAGACTAGCGGGAGGGCGACCCAGTATTTC. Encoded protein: CASRGTQTSGRATQYF.

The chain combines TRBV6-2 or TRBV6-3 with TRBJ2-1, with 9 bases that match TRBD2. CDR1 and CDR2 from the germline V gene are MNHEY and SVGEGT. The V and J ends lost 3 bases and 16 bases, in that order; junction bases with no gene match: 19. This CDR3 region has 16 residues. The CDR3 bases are TGTGCCAGCAGTTATACAGCGGGAGGCCCCGGGAATGATCATTTCTTC. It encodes CASSYTAGGPGNDHFF.

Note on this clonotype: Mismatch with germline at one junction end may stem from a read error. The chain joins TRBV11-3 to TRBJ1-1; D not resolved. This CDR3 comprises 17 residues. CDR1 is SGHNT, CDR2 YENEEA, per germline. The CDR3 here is CARSLDVLGRMYTEAFF. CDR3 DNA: TGTGCCAGGAGCTTAGATGTATTGGGCCGGATGTACACTGAAGCTTTCTTT.

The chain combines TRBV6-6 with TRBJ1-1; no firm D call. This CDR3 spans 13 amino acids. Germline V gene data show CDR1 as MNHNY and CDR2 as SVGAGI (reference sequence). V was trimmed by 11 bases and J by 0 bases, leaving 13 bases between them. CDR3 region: CACGIEVNTEAFF. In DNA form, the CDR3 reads TGTGCCTGCGGTATCGAAGTGAACACTGAAGCTTTCTTT.

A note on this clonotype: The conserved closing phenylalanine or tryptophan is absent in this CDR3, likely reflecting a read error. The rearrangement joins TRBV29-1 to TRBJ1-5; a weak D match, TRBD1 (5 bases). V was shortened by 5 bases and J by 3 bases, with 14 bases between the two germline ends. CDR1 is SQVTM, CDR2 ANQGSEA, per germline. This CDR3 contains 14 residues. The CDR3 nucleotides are TGCAGCGTTACGGGACGGGGAACCAATCAGCCCCAGCATTCT. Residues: CSVTGRGTNQPQHS.

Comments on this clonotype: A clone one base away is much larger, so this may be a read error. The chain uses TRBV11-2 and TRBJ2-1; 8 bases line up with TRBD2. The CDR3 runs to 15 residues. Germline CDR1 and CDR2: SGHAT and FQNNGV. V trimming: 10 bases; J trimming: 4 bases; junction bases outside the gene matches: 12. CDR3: CAISLGAGEYNEQFF. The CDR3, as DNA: TGTGCCATCAGTTTAGGAGCGGGGGAGTACAATGAGCAGTTCTTC. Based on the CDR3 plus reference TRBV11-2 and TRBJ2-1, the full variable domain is EAGVAQSPRYKIIEKRQSVAFWCNPISGHATLYWYQQILGQGPKLLIQFQNNGVVDDSQLPKDRFSAERLKGVDSTLKIQPAKLEDSAVYLCAISLGAGEYNEQFFGPGTRLTVL.